These 8 T cell receptor beta chains originate from one sample sequenced in a study of Graves' ophthalmopathy and Graves' hyperthyroidism. Beta-chain TCR CDR3 regions were amplified from RNA transcripts. The authors performed first-round RT-PCR with HTBI primers and then a second-round multiplex PCR. One entry per CDR3 protein, called by TCRdb with MiXCR from the multiplex PCR reads. The sample comprises hundreds of thousands of distinct CDR3 sequences, over 20% of which are singletons, and approximately 3.2% rests with the top ten. The specimen was peripheral blood. These receptors originate from a woman in her late teens or twenties with stable Graves' hyperthyroidism.

This clonotype was recorded many times. The rearrangement links TRBV12-3 or TRBV12-4 to TRBJ1-5; possibly TRBD1 for D (5 bases). Trimming took off 6 bases at V and 4 bases at J, with 13 bases between the two ends. The CDR3 is made up of 14 amino acids. The CDR3 nucleotides are TGTGCCAGCAGGCCGCAGGGTGGGAATCAGCCCCAGCATTTT. Protein product: CASRPQGGNQPQHF.

The sample holds many counts of this clonotype. The rearrangement uses TRBV18 and TRBJ2-7; TRBD1 agrees at 7 bases. The trim removed 3 bases at V and 2 bases at J, leaving 7 bases unmatched. Germline lookup yields CDR1 KGHSH and CDR2 LQKENI. The CDR3 loop spans 15 amino acids. CDR3 amino acids: CASSPTGTDTYEQYF. In DNA, the CDR3 is TGTGCCAGCTCACCGACCGGGACAGACACCTACGAGCAGTACTTC.

Many counts were recorded for this clonotype. This chain joins TRBV7-3 and TRBJ2-5; TRBD1 matches 8 bases. Germline V gene data show CDR1 as SGHTA and CDR2 as FQGTGA. The CDR3 loop spans 16 amino acids. J lost 4 bases, V lost 0 bases, and 7 bases had no gene match. The CDR3: CASSLTSGGGGETQYF. DNA for the CDR3: TGTGCCAGCAGCTTAACGTCAGGGGGCGGTGGAGAGACCCAGTACTTC. The full variable domain, its missing parts supplied by reference TRBV7-3 and TRBJ2-5, is GAGVSQTPSNKVTEKGKYVELRCDPISGHTALYWYRQSLGQGPEFLIYFQGTGAADDSGLPNDRFFAVRPEGSVSTLKIQRTERGDSAVYLCASSLTSGGGGETQYFGPGTRLLVL.

At least ten counts were recorded for this clonotype. The chain has TRBV4-1 and TRBJ2-5, with D perhaps matching TRBD1 (6 bases). Germline CDR1 is MGHRA and CDR2 is YSYEKL. Trimming took 5 bases from V and 4 from J, leaving 14 bases between them. This CDR3 has 14 residues. The CDR3 spells CASSILEQGETQYF. In nucleotides, the CDR3 is TGCGCCAGCAGCATCCTTGAACAGGGAGAGACCCAGTACTTC.

This clonotype was found a few times. The V gene is TRBV11-2, the J gene TRBJ1-6; weak D call: TRBD1 (6 bases). The V end lost 1 base, the J end lost 0 bases, and 25 bases lay between the germline ends. This CDR3 has 22 residues. Germline V gene lookup returns CDR1 SGHAT and CDR2 FQNNGV. The CDR3 is CASSLVPRDTDYRSSYNSPLHF. DNA for the CDR3: TGTGCCAGCAGCTTAGTCCCCAGGGACACCGACTATCGGAGCTCCTATAATTCACCCCTCCACTTT.

This clonotype was seen at least ten times. CDR3 amino acids: CASRASGNAYEQYF. The CDR3 DNA follows: TGTGCCAGCAGGGCTTCGGGGAACGCCTACGAGCAGTACTTC. The V call is TRBV12-3 or TRBV12-4, the J call TRBJ2-7; weak D call: TRBD2 (5 bases). V gave up 6 bases and J gave up 2 bases, with 14 bases separating them. The CDR3 extends over 14 amino acids.

This clonotype has a handful of counts. The chain couples TRBV28 to TRBJ2-2, with 7 bases aligning to TRBD1. The CDR3 is 18 residues long. Per germline, CDR1 MDHEN and CDR2 SYDVKM. V gave up 3 bases and J gave up 3 bases; unmatched junction bases: 13. This CDR3 is CASSFTMWGQRYTGELFF. The DNA for the CDR3 is TGTGCCAGCAGTTTTACGATGTGGGGACAGCGCTACACCGGGGAGCTGTTTTTT.

This clonotype was seen repeatedly, ten times or more. Here the CDR3 reads CASRPLGGRETQYF. CDR3 nucleotide sequence: TGCGCCAGCAGACCCCTAGGAGGGCGAGAGACCCAGTACTTC. The chain joins TRBV5-1 to TRBJ2-5, with D perhaps matching TRBD2 (6 bases). V was pared by 5 bases and J by 4 bases, with 15 bases between. The germline CDR1 and CDR2 sequences are SGHRS and YFSETQ. This CDR3 has 14 amino acids. Using reference TRBV5-1 and TRBJ2-5 for the parts outside the CDR3, the full variable domain is KAGVTQTPRYLIKTRGQQVTLSCSPISGHRSVSWYQQTPGQGLQFLFEYFSETQRNKGNFPGRFSGRQFSNSRSEMNVSTLELGDSALYLCASRPLGGRETQYFGPGTRLLVL.